The rows below give T cell receptor beta chains drawn from one sample of a study of blood T cell repertoires in COVID-19. Clones were sequenced by immunoSEQ multiplex PCR, and TCRdb holds only the in-frame ones, with some missing. The top ten hold less than 2% of the sample, which has approximately 110,000 clones, over 70% seen once. The sample consisted of peripheral blood. The source of these receptors is a man aged 45 to 65 with acute or convalescent COVID-19. Both conserved end residues are part of each CDR3. D genes are given only for firm matches. Clone size appears in some rows only: once, few, many, or a class for an expanded clone.

D	size	J	V	CDR3	DNA
NA	NA	TRBJ2-3	TRBV7-3	CASSQNTDTQYF	TGTGCCAGCAGTCAGAACACAGATACGCAGTATTTT
TRBD2	NA	TRBJ2-3	TRBV6-4	CASSDSQSRDSGVADTQYF	TGTGCCAGCAGTGACTCACAGAGCCGCGATAGCGGGGTCGCAGATACGCAGTATTTT
TRBD2	NA	TRBJ2-3	TRBV24-1	CATSSERGLPTDTQYF	TGTGCCACCAGTTCTGAGCGGGGTCTTCCCACAGATACGCAGTATTTT
TRBD1	NA	TRBJ1-1	TRBV3-1/TRBV3-2	CASSQTTGGNTEAFF	TGTGCCAGCAGCCAAACCACAGGGGGAAACACTGAAGCTTTCTTT
NA	NA	TRBJ2-3	TRBV28	CASKAPAVDTQYF	TGTGCCAGCAAGGCCCCAGCGGTGGATACGCAGTATTTT
NA	NA	TRBJ1-1	TRBV4-1	CASSRAMNTEAFF	TGCGCCAGCAGCCGGGCGATGAACACTGAAGCTTTCTTT
TRBD1	NA	TRBJ2-1	TRBV24-1	CATSVGTGGEDEQFF	TGTGCCACCAGTGTGGGGACAGGGGGCGAGGATGAGCAGTTCTTC
NA	NA	TRBJ1-2	TRBV24-1	CASGDQGGYTF	TGTGCCTCCGGCGATCAGGGTGGCTACACCTTC
TRBD1	few	TRBJ1-6	TRBV5-1	CASSLGQGDSPLHF	TGCGCCAGCAGCCTGGGACAGGGGGATTCACCCCTCCACTTT
NA	NA	TRBJ2-3	TRBV2	CASSVGGAGEDTQYF	TGTGCCAGCAGTGTTGGGGGGGCCGGTGAAGATACGCAGTATTTT
NA	NA	TRBJ1-5	TRBV21-1	CASSKYRGYSNQPQHF	TGTGCCAGCAGCAAATACAGGGGATATAGCAATCAGCCCCAGCATTTT
NA	NA	TRBJ1-2	TRBV7-2	CASSRGRGPYGYTF	TGTGCCAGCAGCCGCGGCAGGGGCCCCTATGGCTACACCTTC
NA	NA	TRBJ1-5	TRBV6-6	CASSLSRNQPQHF	TGTGCCAGCAGTTTATCCAGAAATCAGCCCCAGCATTTT
NA	once	TRBJ1-1	TRBV7-2	CASSNQANTEAFF	TGTGCCAGCAGCAACCAGGCGAACACTGAAGCTTTCTTT
TRBD1	NA	TRBJ2-1	TRBV5-1	CASSFGAGGSNEQFF	TGCGCCAGCAGCTTTGGAGCAGGGGGCTCCAATGAGCAGTTCTTC
NA	NA	TRBJ1-2	TRBV27	CASTQTYGDYGYTF	TGTGCCAGCACACAGACGTACGGGGACTATGGCTACACCTTC
NA	NA	TRBJ1-2	TRBV27	CASRPTGDYGYTF	TGTGCCAGCAGGCCGACGGGGGACTATGGCTACACCTTC
NA	once	TRBJ2-3	TRBV18	CASSPSLQGGDTQYF	TGTGCCAGCTCACCATCTCTGCAGGGTGGAGATACGCAGTATTTT
NA	NA	TRBJ2-1	TRBV19	CASSPGRDNNEQFF	TGTGCCAGTAGTCCCGGTCGGGACAACAATGAGCAGTTCTTC
TRBD2	NA	TRBJ2-3	TRBV4-2	CASSPPRGVISGSSTDTQYF	TGTGCCAGCAGCCCCCCCCGGGGGGTCATAAGCGGGTCGAGCACAGATACGCAGTATTTT
TRBD2	NA	TRBJ2-3	TRBV24-1	CATGDGRLHTQYF	TGTGCCACCGGAGACGGGAGGTTGCATACGCAGTATTTT
NA	once	TRBJ1-1	TRBV6-5	CASSRRGEGTEAFF	TGTGCCAGCAGTCGCCGGGGGGAGGGGACTGAAGCTTTCTTT
NA	NA	TRBJ1-2	TRBV11-2	CASSGVTGIGYGYTF	TGTGCCAGCAGCGGAGTCACCGGGATCGGCTATGGCTACACCTTC
NA	NA	TRBJ2-3	TRBV24-1	CATSDLDRATDTQYF	TGTGCCACCAGTGATTTGGACAGAGCCACAGATACGCAGTATTTT
NA	once	TRBJ2-3	TRBV7-3	CASSSPPSQDTQYF	TGTGCCAGCAGCTCTCCACCATCCCAGGATACGCAGTATTTT
TRBD1	NA	TRBJ1-1	TRBV3-1/TRBV3-2	CASSRAGQGATEAFF	TGTGCCAGCAGCCGGGCCGGACAGGGCGCCACTGAAGCTTTCTTT
TRBD1	NA	TRBJ1-2	TRBV2	CASSEAPGQGNYGYTF	TGTGCCAGCAGTGAAGCGCCGGGACAGGGAAACTATGGCTACACCTTC
NA	NA	TRBJ1-2	TRBV5-5	CASSLENSYNYGYTF	TGTGCCAGCAGCTTGGAAAACAGCTATAACTATGGCTACACCTTC
TRBD1	NA	TRBJ2-6	TRBV13	CASSWTGAGANVLTF	TGTGCCAGCAGCTGGACAGGGGCTGGGGCCAACGTCCTGACTTTC
TRBD1	NA	TRBJ1-4	TRBV2	CASSEGTGVEKLFF	TGTGCCAGCAGTGAGGGGACAGGGGTCGAAAAACTGTTTTTT
NA	NA	TRBJ2-3	TRBV28	CASSLEGTGREQYF	TGTGCCAGCAGTTTAGAGGGTACAGGGAGGGAGCAGTATTTT
TRBD1	NA	TRBJ1-1	TRBV19	CASSIGTGGWVTEAFF	TGTGCCAGTAGTATCGGGACAGGAGGATGGGTCACTGAAGCTTTCTTT
TRBD1	NA	TRBJ1-1	TRBV30	CAWSTGTGDLEAFF	TGTGCCTGGAGTACCGGGACAGGGGACCTTGAAGCTTTCTTT
NA	NA	TRBJ2-3	TRBV24-1	CATSDQRDTQYF	TGTGCCACCAGTGACCAGAGGGATACGCAGTATTTT
NA	NA	TRBJ2-2	TRBV19	CASQRLRLSTNTGELFF	TGTGCCAGTCAACGACTGAGGCTAAGCACGAACACCGGGGAGCTGTTTTTT
NA	NA	TRBJ2-7	TRBV4-2	CASSQAHPGLYEQYF	TGTGCCAGCAGCCAAGCTCACCCGGGTCTCTACGAGCAGTACTTC
NA	NA	TRBJ2-5	TRBV15	CATSRDPGRGETQYF	TGTGCCACCAGCAGAGATCCCGGCAGGGGAGAGACCCAGTACTTC
NA	few	TRBJ1-1	TRBV12-3/TRBV12-4	CASSSPVGAGAFF	TGTGCCAGCAGTTCTCCGGTGGGAGCGGGGGCTTTCTTT